The clone carrying this TCR beta chain was seen ten or more times. Its matching antigen is unknown. This entry belongs to a study of T-cell memory formation after mild COVID-19. This CDR3 is built from 15 residues. In germline, CDR1 is LGHNA, CDR2 YSLEER. V was pared by 0 bases and J by 5 bases, with 13 bases between. Via MiXCR, TCRdb re-called the 5' RACE reads, giving one row per CDR3 protein. Of about 57,000 distinct CDR3 sequences in the sample, 9% to 15% were seen once. Broader study findings: CD8+ contracting clones occupied EMRA, while CD4+ ones occupied mainly CM and EM. The study detected some responding clones in pre-infection memory, suggesting cross-reactive memory joined.

The TCR originated in a man aged 18 to 30 who had mild COVID-19 (a few samples of this study predate the infection). Cell type and time point are not known. The specimen sequenced was PBMCs or a T cell subset sorted from them (not recorded which). This rearrangement joins TRBV4-3 to TRBJ2-5; D unclear. The CDR3 DNA sequence: TGCGCCAGCAGCCAAGAGGCCAACCGCCCGGAGACCCAGTACTTC. It yields the protein CASSQEANRPETQYF.